Here is one T cell receptor (beta chain) with its context. The sample originates from a study of blood T cell repertoires in COVID-19. Across the study: COVID-19 samples from acute and convalescent phases originated in the United States, Italy and Spain. Sources were T cells, B-cell-depleted T cells, or PBMCs; the material itself was cDNA or gDNA.

Germline CDR1 SGHTA, CDR2 FQGNSA. V shed 3 bases and J shed 0 bases, with 6 bases lying between them. CDR3 length: 14 amino acids. Original analysis: How many nucleated cells were present was estimated from reference gene primer amplification. Sequenced by immunoSEQ multiplex PCR; TCRdb stores in-frame clones only, minus some. V and J calls and clone size follow that table, whereas D and trimming were derived from the DNA. The data show 200,000 to 250,000 clones, with about 90% seen just once and more than 1.4% held by the top ten. The origin of this receptor is a man aged 18 to 29 with active or convalescent COVID-19. V is TRBV7-2 and J is TRBJ2-1; D remains ambiguous. The sample was peripheral blood. The CDR3 nucleotides read TGTGCCAGCAGCTTTTACAGCTCCTACAATGAGCAGTTCTTC. It specifies CASSFYSSYNEQFF.